This TCR beta chain was sequenced in a study of T-cell memory formation after mild COVID-19. Study-wide results and limits: SARS-CoV-2 specificity of second-wave clones peaking day 37 was unconfirmed. Clones which contracted sat mainly in CM and EM if CD4+, and in EMRA if CD8+. There was a balanced CD4/CD8 profile in clones contracting day 15 to 85, and later expanders leaned CD4+.

V was clipped by 3 bases and J by 1 base; unmatched bases: 8. Germline-derived CDR1 and CDR2 are GTSNPN and SVGIG (reference sequence). This CDR3 has 16 residues. TCRdb reprocessed the 5' RACE reads with MiXCR, giving one entry per CDR3 protein. This table holds approximately 580,000 distinct CDR3 sequences, around 21% found once. This clonotype occurred once. Its antigen is not identified. The sequenced material came from PBMCs or a T cell subset sorted from them (not recorded which). The clonotype comes from an adult woman who had mild COVID-19 (a few samples of this study predate the infection). Cell type and time point are not known. The chain links TRBV30 to TRBJ1-2, with TRBD1 matching 10 bases. The CDR3 nucleotides read TGTGCCTGGAGAGCTGGACAGGGGGGGCATAACTATGGCTACACCTTC. Translated, it gives CAWRAGQGGHNYGYTF.